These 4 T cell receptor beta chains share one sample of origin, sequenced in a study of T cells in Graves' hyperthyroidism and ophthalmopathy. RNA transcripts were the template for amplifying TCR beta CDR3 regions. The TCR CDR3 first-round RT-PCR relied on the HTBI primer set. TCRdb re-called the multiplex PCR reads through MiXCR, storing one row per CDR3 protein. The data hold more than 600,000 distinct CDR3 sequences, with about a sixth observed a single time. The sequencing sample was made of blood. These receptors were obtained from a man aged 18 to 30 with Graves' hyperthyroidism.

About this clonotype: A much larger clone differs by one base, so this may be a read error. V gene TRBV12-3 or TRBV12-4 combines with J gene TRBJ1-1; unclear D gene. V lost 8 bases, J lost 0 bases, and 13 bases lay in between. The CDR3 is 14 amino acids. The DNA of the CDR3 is TGTGCCAGCGGCCCGGACTTCATGAACACTGAAGCTTTCTTT. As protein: CASGPDFMNTEAFF.

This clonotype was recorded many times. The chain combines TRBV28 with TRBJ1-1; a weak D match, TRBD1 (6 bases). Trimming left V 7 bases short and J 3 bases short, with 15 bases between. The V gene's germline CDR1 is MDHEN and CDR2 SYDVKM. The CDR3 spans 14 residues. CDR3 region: CASINLQGHTEAFF. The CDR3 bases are TGTGCCAGCATCAACCTACAGGGCCACACTGAAGCTTTCTTT.

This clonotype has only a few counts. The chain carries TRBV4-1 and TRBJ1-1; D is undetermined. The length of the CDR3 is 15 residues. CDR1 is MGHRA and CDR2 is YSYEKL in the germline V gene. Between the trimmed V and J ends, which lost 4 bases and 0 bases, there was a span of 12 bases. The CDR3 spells CASSPEELMNTEAFF. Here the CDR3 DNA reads TGCGCCAGCAGCCCAGAAGAACTTATGAACACTGAAGCTTTCTTT.

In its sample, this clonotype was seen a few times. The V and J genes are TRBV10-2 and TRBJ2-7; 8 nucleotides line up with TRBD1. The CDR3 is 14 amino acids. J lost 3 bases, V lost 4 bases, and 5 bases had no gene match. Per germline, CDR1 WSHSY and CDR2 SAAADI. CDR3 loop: CASSAGTGHYEQYF. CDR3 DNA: TGCGCCAGCAGTGCCGGGACAGGACACTACGAGCAGTACTTC.